These 29 T cell receptor beta chains originate from one sample sequenced in a study of CD4 T cells in relation to SARS-CoV-2 and coronaviruses. Their antigens remain unidentified. The data were produced by immunoSEQ multiplex PCR, yet TCRdb's version contains in-frame clones alone and is incomplete. The data hold approximately 30,000 clones, with about 70% observed a single time. Unexposed donor CD4+ T cells date from 2011-2018, before the COVID-19 pandemic. CD4+ T cells were isolated from the cells after about nine days of culture. Sample: CD4+ T cells from PBMCs, cultured in vitro. These receptors came from a human donor in good health.

V and J are TRBV5-1 and TRBJ1-2, with D possibly being TRBD1 (6 bases). The CDR3 runs to 14 residues. With 0 bases removed from V and 4 bases from J, the gap between germline ends came to 10 bases. Germline CDR1 and CDR2: SGHRS and YFSETQ. The CDR3 DNA follows: TGCGCCAGCAGCTTGGATGGACAGCCCTATGGCTACACCTTC. This translates into CASSLDGQPYGYTF.

This clone was detected a few times. The V gene is TRBV10-1, the J gene TRBJ2-2; D is ambiguous. The CDR3 runs 12 residues. Germline V gene sequence: CDR1 WNHNN, CDR2 SYGVQD (reference sequence). Trimming took off 4 bases at V and 3 bases at J, with 3 bases between the two ends. CDR3: CASSGDTGELFF. For the CDR3, the DNA is TGCGCCAGCAGTGGAGACACCGGGGAGCTGTTTTTT.

The V and J genes are TRBV10-1 and TRBJ2-2; D is undetermined. The germline V and J ends were trimmed by 3 bases and 4 bases, with 0 bases remaining between them. CDR3 size: 11 residues. Per the germline V gene, CDR1 is WNHNN and CDR2 is SYGVQD (reference sequence). The DNA of the CDR3 is TGCGCCAGCAGTGACACCGGGGAGCTGTTTTTT. It specifies CASSDTGELFF.

The CDR3 is CASSIGTPTFVFQYF. CDR3 nucleotides: TGTGCCAGCAGCATCGGGACTCCAACGTTTGTTTTTCAGTACTTC. This chain connects TRBV21-1 to TRBJ2-4; TRBD2, as called in the table, went unchecked against the DNA. TRBV21-1 is a pseudogene locus. The CDR3 extends over 15 amino acids.

This clone was counted only a few times. This rearrangement joins TRBV29-1 to TRBJ1-2; a possible D gene is TRBD1 (6 bases). The germline gives CDR1 SQVTM, CDR2 ANQGSEA. The CDR3 totals 15 residues. V lost 6 bases and J lost 4, with 21 bases in between. The CDR3 sequence: CSVARSRGVSYGYTF. In nucleotides, the CDR3 is TGCAGCGTCGCAAGAAGCAGGGGTGTAAGCTATGGCTACACCTTC.

DNA for the CDR3: TGCGCCAGCAGCCAAGGGATGCCCAATGAGCAGTTCTTC. Translating it yields CASSQGMPNEQFF. This chain uses TRBV4-1 with TRBJ2-1; D not certain. CDR1 and CDR2 from the germline V gene are MGHRA and YSYEKL. The V and J ends lost 1 base and 6 bases respectively, with 7 bases between them. This CDR3 has 13 residues.

The chain links TRBV14 to TRBJ2-3; 8 nucleotides agree with TRBD2. CDR1 is SGHDN, CDR2 FVKESK, per germline. V lost 0 bases to trimming and J lost 4 bases; unmatched junction nucleotides: 9. This CDR3 is built from 17 residues. The CDR3 protein is CASSQEWGLDLPDTQYF. The DNA of the CDR3 is TGTGCCAGCAGCCAAGAGTGGGGACTAGACCTTCCAGATACGCAGTATTTT. The complete variable domain, with remaining parts taken from reference TRBV14 and TRBJ2-3, reads EAGVTQFPSHSVIEKGQTVTLRCDPISGHDNLYWYRRVMGKEIKFLLHFVKESKQDESGMPNNRFLAERTGGTYSTLKVQPAELEDSGVYFCASSQEWGLDLPDTQYFGPGTRLTVL.

In this sample, this clone turned up a few times. The chain uses TRBV6-6 and TRBJ1-5; the D gene is possibly TRBD1 (6 bases). Germline CDR1 is MNHNY and CDR2 is SVGAGI (reference sequence). This CDR3 region has 14 residues. With 2 bases removed from V and 8 bases from J, the gap between germline ends came to 13 bases. The CDR3 DNA reads TGTGCCAGCAGTTACAGGGGGACGATTGAGCCCCAGCATTTT. Amino acid sequence: CASSYRGTIEPQHF.

The chain is built from TRBV19 and TRBJ2-6; the match to TRBD1 covers 10 bases. Germline assignment: CDR1 LNHDA and CDR2 SQIVND (reference sequence). V shed 5 bases and J 4 bases; nucleotides not matched to a gene: 11. The CDR3 contains 18 residues. This CDR3 reads CASSPLPGTGAGANVLTF. DNA of the CDR3: TGTGCCAGTAGTCCACTACCCGGGACAGGGGCAGGGGCCAACGTCCTGACTTTC. Full variable domain (remainder filled in from reference TRBV19 and TRBJ2-6): DGGITQSPKYLFRKEGQNVTLSCEQNLNHDAMYWYRQDPGQGLRLIYYSQIVNDFQKGDIAEGYSVSREKKESFPLTVTSAQKNPTAFYLCASSPLPGTGAGANVLTFGAGSRLTVL.

This sequence joins TRBV7-2 and TRBJ2-1; 8 positions match TRBD2. With 3 bases clipped from V and 0 bases from J, the junction kept 4 bases outside the gene matches. The germline V gene encodes CDR1 SGHTA and CDR2 FQGNSA. The CDR3 loop spans 16 amino acids. As DNA, the CDR3 is TGTGCCAGCAGCTTGAGCGGGGGCAGCTCCTACAATGAGCAGTTCTTC. Translated, it gives CASSLSGGSSYNEQFF.

The chain links TRBV6-6 to TRBJ1-3; no clear D gene. The CDR3 consists of 14 residues. Germline values: CDR1 MNHNY, CDR2 SVGAGI (reference sequence). Trimming took 8 bases from V and 0 from J, leaving 11 bases between them. CDR3 loop: CASSRGSSGNTIYF. The CDR3 DNA follows: TGTGCCAGCTCCCGGGGTTCCTCTGGAAACACCATATATTTT.

CDR3 sequence (DNA): TGTGCCAGCAGCTTGGGGTCAGGGGACGGCAATGAGCAGTTCTTC. It is translated as CASSLGSGDGNEQFF. The V and J genes are TRBV5-4 and TRBJ2-1, with a possible D match to TRBD1 (6 bases). The CDR3 runs to 15 residues. V gave up 0 bases and J gave up 6 bases, with 13 bases separating them. Germline CDR1 reads SGHNT; CDR2 reads YYREEE (reference sequence). The variable domain in full, with the rest retrieved from reference TRBV5-4 and TRBJ2-1, is ETGVTQSPTHLIKTRGQQVTLRCSSQSGHNTVSWYQQALGQGPQFIFQYYREEENGRGNFPPRFSGLQFPNYSSELNVNALELDDSALYLCASSLGSGDGNEQFFGPGTRLTVL.

V gene TRBV4-1 combines with J gene TRBJ2-3, with D perhaps assigned TRBD1 or TRBD2 (5 bases each). This CDR3 is built from 12 residues. Germline loops: CDR1 MGHRA, CDR2 YSYEKL. Trimming left V 4 bases short and J 10 bases short, with 12 bases between. CDR3 DNA sequence: TGCGCCAGCAGCCCCCAGGTGGGGGCGCAGTATTTT. This sequence encodes CASSPQVGAQYF.

The V gene is TRBV7-9, the J gene TRBJ2-5; 7 bases align to TRBD2. The CDR3 covers 14 residues. The J segment lost 5 bases and the V segment lost 5 bases, leaving 8 bases of the junction unmatched. Germline assignment: CDR1 SEHNR and CDR2 FQNEAQ (reference sequence). The CDR3 is CASSPRTSEETQYF. CDR3 nucleotide sequence: TGTGCCAGCAGCCCGCGGACTAGTGAGGAGACCCAGTACTTC.

This clone has more than one count but fewer than ten. V gene TRBV10-3 combines with J gene TRBJ1-5; possibly TRBD1 for D (6 bases). Trimming stripped 1 base from V and 7 bases from J, with 17 bases between. CDR3 length equals 16 residues. Germline V gene data show CDR1 as ENHRY and CDR2 as SYGVKD. The CDR3 region has the DNA TGTGCCATCAGTGAGTTTGGGGACACGGACGGACAGCCCCAGCATTTT. Protein sequence: CAISEFGDTDGQPQHF.

The chain has TRBV12-3 or TRBV12-4 and TRBJ1-2, with D unresolved. Trimming took 6 bases from V and 2 from J, leaving 10 bases between them. CDR3 size: 13 residues. The CDR3 nucleotides are TGTGCCAGCAGCCCGACGGGGAACTATGGCTACACCTTC. Protein: CASSPTGNYGYTF.

The V and J genes are TRBV27 and TRBJ2-1; 8 nucleotides align to TRBD2. From germline, CDR1 is MNHEY and CDR2 SMNVEV (reference sequence). This CDR3 is built from 17 residues. V shed 4 bases and J 0 bases; nucleotides not matched to a gene: 8. CDR3 in amino acids: CASSSPQTSGSYNEQFF. The CDR3 DNA reads as TGTGCCAGCAGTTCCCCCCAAACTAGCGGCTCCTACAATGAGCAGTTCTTC.

The V and J genes are TRBV29-1 and TRBJ1-1; perhaps TRBD1 as D (5 bases). The V end lost 1 base, the J end lost 3 bases, and 9 bases lay between the germline ends. Germline V gives CDR1 SQVTM, CDR2 ANQGSEA. This CDR3 spans 13 amino acids. As DNA, the CDR3 is TGCAGCGTTGAAGTAGGGACGGACACTGAAGCTTTCTTT. Protein sequence: CSVEVGTDTEAFF.

This sequence joins TRBV4-1 and TRBJ2-2, with TRBD1 identical over 7 bases. CDR1 and CDR2 (germline): MGHRA, YSYEKL. The V gene end was trimmed by 2 bases and the J gene end by 3 bases; junction bases not matched to a gene: 6. CDR3 size: 16 residues. The CDR3 region is CASSQPRGPDTGELFF. The CDR3 region has the DNA TGCGCCAGCAGCCAACCGAGGGGGCCCGACACCGGGGAGCTGTTTTTT.

The chain couples TRBV19 to TRBJ2-7; 9 positions match TRBD2. Germline lookup yields CDR1 LNHDA and CDR2 SQIVND (reference sequence). Losses at the gene ends were 4 bases for V and 5 bases for J; bases not matched to a gene: 6. This CDR3 spans 14 amino acids. The CDR3, as DNA: TGTGCCAGTAGTACCCAAGCGGGAGGAAACGAGCAGTACTTC. Translation: CASSTQAGGNEQYF. Together with reference TRBV19 and TRBJ2-7, the CDR3 gives the full variable domain: DGGITQSPKYLFRKEGQNVTLSCEQNLNHDAMYWYRQDPGQGLRLIYYSQIVNDFQKGDIAEGYSVSREKKESFPLTVTSAQKNPTAFYLCASSTQAGGNEQYFGPGTRLTVT.

This chain joins TRBV15 and TRBJ1-5; D remains ambiguous. In germline, CDR1 is LNHNV, CDR2 YYDKDF (reference sequence). The CDR3 covers 16 residues. V shed 0 bases and J shed 0 bases, with 9 bases lying between them. The CDR3 DNA is TGTGCCACCAGCAGAGATAATGGCTATAGCAATCAGCCCCAGCATTTT. Amino acids: CATSRDNGYSNQPQHF. The variable domain in full, completed from reference TRBV15 and TRBJ1-5, reads DAMVIQNPRYQVTQFGKPVTLSCSQTLNHNVMYWYQQKSSQAPKLLFHYYDKDFNNEADTPDNFQSRRPNTSFCFLDIRSPGLGDTAMYLCATSRDNGYSNQPQHFGDGTRLSIL.

This rearrangement joins TRBV4-3 to TRBJ2-6, with D possibly being TRBD2 (7 bases). CDR1 LGHNA and CDR2 YSLEER come from the germline V gene. V lost 0 bases and J lost 4, with 13 bases in between. The CDR3 spans 17 residues. CDR3 loop: CASSQEGGAGGANVLTF. DNA of the CDR3: TGCGCCAGCAGCCAAGAAGGGGGGGCGGGAGGGGCCAACGTCCTGACTTTC.

The chain recombines TRBV7-9 with TRBJ1-2, with D uncertain. V dropped 1 base and J dropped 4 bases, with 7 bases sitting between them. Germline CDR1 SEHNR, CDR2 FQNEAQ (reference sequence). This CDR3 has 13 residues. The CDR3 DNA follows: TGTGCCAGCAGCTTAGGAGGGATCTATGGCTACACCTTC. Protein product: CASSLGGIYGYTF.

The V and J genes are TRBV10-3 and TRBJ1-2; D remains ambiguous. V shed 9 bases and J shed 2 bases, with 13 bases lying between them. Germline V gene sequence: CDR1 ENHRY, CDR2 SYGVKD. This CDR3 has 13 amino acids. The CDR3 sequence: CAMTMRENYGYTF. The CDR3 DNA reads TGTGCCATGACGATGCGGGAGAACTATGGCTACACCTTC.

V gene TRBV3-1 (or the pseudogene TRBV3-2) combines with J gene TRBJ1-5; 9 nucleotides match TRBD1. Losses at the gene ends were 3 bases for V and 4 bases for J; bases not matched to a gene: 1. The germline V gene encodes CDR1 LGHDT and CDR2 YNNKEL (reference sequence). This CDR3 spans 14 amino acids. CDR3 in amino acids: CASSQGQGNQPQHF. The CDR3 DNA reads as TGTGCCAGCAGCCAGGGACAGGGTAATCAGCCCCAGCATTTT.

V gene TRBV6-5 combines with J gene TRBJ1-1; TRBD1 matches at 7 bases. Germline assignment: CDR1 MNHEY and CDR2 SVGAGI. The CDR3 is 13 residues long. The junction had 4 bases not matched to a gene; V was cut back by 6 bases and J by 3 bases. The CDR3 DNA follows: TGTGCCAGCAGCGATACAGGGGACACTGAAGCTTTCTTT. Its translation: CASSDTGDTEAFF.

This clone has a handful of counts. The chain carries TRBV6-1 and TRBJ2-1; D gene ambiguous. The CDR3 sequence is 14 residues long. Trimming took 5 bases from V and 8 from J, leaving 16 bases between them. CDR1 and CDR2 from the germline V gene are MNHNS and SASEGT. The CDR3 sequence is CASSWLDGIDEQFF. As DNA, the CDR3 is TGTGCCAGCAGTTGGCTAGACGGAATCGATGAGCAGTTCTTC.

The chain combines TRBV6-5 with TRBJ1-1; possibly TRBD1 for D (6 bases). V was pared by 4 bases and J by 5 bases, with 17 bases between. The CDR3 totals 15 residues. CDR1 is MNHEY and CDR2 is SVGAGI in the germline V gene. DNA of the CDR3: TGTGCCAGCAGTTTAGAACAGGGATTTACGACTGAAGCTTTCTTT. Translated, it gives CASSLEQGFTTEAFF.

The rearrangement uses TRBV7-3 and TRBJ2-2; 9 bases match TRBD2. The V and J ends lost 2 bases and 6 bases, in that order; junction bases with no gene match: 7. The length of the CDR3 is 16 residues. The germline gives CDR1 SGHTA, CDR2 FQGTGA. The CDR3 spells CASSLYSGSHAGELFF. DNA for the CDR3: TGTGCCAGCAGCTTATATAGCGGGAGTCACGCCGGGGAGCTGTTTTTT.